This T cell receptor beta chain was captured by sequencing in a study of T-cell memory formation after mild COVID-19 (dated by TCRdb to the early 2020s). In terms of the full investigation: Most TCR sequence clusters were specific to one of the two donors. The cohort was made up of two young adult volunteers, one female and one male, who were previously healthy. T-cell clones expanding and contracting after mild COVID-19 in two donors were tracked by longitudinal TCRalpha and TCRbeta repertoire sequencing.

V gives up 0 bases and J gives up 10 bases, and the segment between their germline ends measures 9 bases. The CDR3 runs 12 residues from the cysteine to the phenylalanine. Only the CDR3 region is kept as DNA, spanning 36 bases read in frame from base 1. Taken from the germline V gene (reference sequence), the CDR1 and CDR2 loops are SEHNR and FQNEAQ. On the study overall, not on this receptor specifically: Some responding clones were found in pre-infection memory, which suggests that pre-existing cross-reactive memory T cells took part in the SARS-CoV-2 response. Contracting CD4+ clones turned up mainly in the CM and EM memory subsets, whereas EMRA was where CD8+ clones were enriched. From day 15 to 85, contracting clones showed balanced CD4/CD8 phenotypes, whereas a second wave of clones that expanded from day 15 to 37 leaned towards CD4+. The study covered only a couple of mild cases, and larger cohorts including severe cases with pre-infection samples were considered necessary. The second-wave clones that peaked on day 37 were not confirmed to be SARS-CoV-2 specific.

TCRdb lists the instrument as Illumina NovaSeq 6000. cDNA libraries for TCRalpha and TCRbeta were prepared by 5'RACE using constant-segment primers, with sample barcodes and unique molecular identifiers added. Trizol reagent was used to extract RNA from every sample. The libraries were amplified in two PCR steps, and the second step added a second sample barcode and Illumina TruSeq adapters. Libraries were sequenced on an Illumina NovaSeq with 2 x 150 bp paired-end reads. The original pipeline was this. With migec v1.2.7, reads were demultiplexed and then collapsed into UMI-guided consensus sequences. Using mixcr v2.1.11, UMI consensuses were aligned to TRA and TRB V and J templates and then assembled into clonotypes. Clonotypes were classified as expanded or contracted when called significant by both edgeR and NoisET, with noise models trained on biological replicates. For edgeR calls, the cutoffs were a false discovery rate-adjusted p below 0.01 and a log2 fold-change threshold of 1. PCA with hierarchical clustering of max-normalized trajectories of the 1000 most abundant clonotypes was used as exploratory dynamics analysis. Separately sequenced CD4+ and CD8+ repertoires were used to assign the CD4 or CD8 phenotype of responding clones. TCRdb applied fastp at Q25 and MiXCR to the public reads, then kept only in-frame beta chains. Duplicate CDR3 protein sequences are folded into a single record with the most common DNA and genes. TCRdb, not the authors, supplied the V and J calls. This sample lists around 340,000 distinct CDR3 sequences; 20% to 25% were detected once. The top ten constitute under 15% of the sample.

Ficoll-Paque density gradient centrifugation was the method used to isolate PBMCs. About this clonotype itself: Its antigen has not been determined. Within one base of it there is no much larger clone, and no base qualities were kept.

Rearrangement joined TRBV7-9 to TRBJ1-1; the D gene lacks a confident call. The sample consisted of PBMCs or a T cell subset sorted from them (not recorded which). This receptor was identified in an adult woman who had mild COVID-19 (a few samples of this study predate the infection). The sample titles of this study are shuffled in the database, so cell type and time point are left out; the donor was told from shared clones. In nucleotides, the sequence is TGTGCCAGCAGCTTAGCGGGCTCAGCAGCTTTCTTT. It codes for CASSLAGSAAFF.